The entry that follows covers one T cell receptor beta chain sequence. This record comes from a study of blood T cell repertoires in COVID-19. Turning to the study itself: Sources were T cells, B-cell-depleted T cells, or PBMCs; the material itself was cDNA or gDNA.

Germline lookup yields CDR1 SGHRS and CDR2 YFSETQ. The CDR3 consists of 16 residues. The V and J ends lost 0 bases and 3 bases, in that order; junction bases with no gene match: 7. Data came from immunoSEQ multiplex PCR; TCRdb stores just in-frame clones and leaves some out. The sample records about 95,000 clones, over 70% being singletons. The chain is built from TRBV5-1 and TRBJ2-7, with 9 bases that match TRBD2. The sequenced sample was peripheral blood. This clonotype originated in a man older than 75 with active or convalescent COVID-19. The DNA of the CDR3 is TGCGCCAGCAGCTTGGCCGTGACTAGCGGAAGCTACGAGCAGTACTTC. Protein product: CASSLAVTSGSYEQYF.